The 3 T cell receptor beta chains presented below share a single source sample, sequenced in a study of blood T cell repertoires in COVID-19. Repertoires were generated with immunoSEQ multiplex PCR, while TCRdb's copy carries only in-frame clones and drops some. The table lists tens of thousands of clones, about four fifths of them singletons. The sample taken for sequencing was peripheral blood. Receptors were obtained from a man in his fifties with COVID-19, enrolled during active disease.

This chain uses TRBV5-1 with TRBJ1-4; 8 bases agree with TRBD1. Germline V gene data show CDR1 as SGHRS and CDR2 as YFSETQ. This CDR3 is built from 15 residues. After removal of 3 bases from V and 5 bases from J, the junction contained 6 bases not matched to a gene. CDR3 amino acids: CASSSSGGQNEKLFF. The CDR3 DNA reads TGCGCCAGCAGCTCCTCAGGGGGCCAAAATGAAAAACTGTTTTTT.

By share, this clone counts as medium-sized. The genes are TRBV27 and TRBJ1-4; D gene uncertain. Per the germline V gene, CDR1 is MNHEY and CDR2 is SMNVEV (reference sequence). The length of the CDR3 is 14 residues. Between the trimmed V and J ends, which lost 0 bases and 5 bases, there was a span of 7 bases. This CDR3 reads CASSLSAGNEKLFF. CDR3 nucleotide sequence: TGTGCCAGCAGTTTATCGGCAGGAAATGAAAAACTGTTTTTT.

V and J are TRBV6-5 and TRBJ2-7; possible D gene TRBD1, 6 bases. V was cut by 6 bases and J by 7 bases, with 16 bases left in between. Germline lookup yields CDR1 MNHEY and CDR2 SVGAGI. This CDR3 has 13 amino acids. DNA for the CDR3: TGTGCCAGCAGAACAGGGCAACTGCTTGAGCAGTACTTC. This sequence encodes CASRTGQLLEQYF.